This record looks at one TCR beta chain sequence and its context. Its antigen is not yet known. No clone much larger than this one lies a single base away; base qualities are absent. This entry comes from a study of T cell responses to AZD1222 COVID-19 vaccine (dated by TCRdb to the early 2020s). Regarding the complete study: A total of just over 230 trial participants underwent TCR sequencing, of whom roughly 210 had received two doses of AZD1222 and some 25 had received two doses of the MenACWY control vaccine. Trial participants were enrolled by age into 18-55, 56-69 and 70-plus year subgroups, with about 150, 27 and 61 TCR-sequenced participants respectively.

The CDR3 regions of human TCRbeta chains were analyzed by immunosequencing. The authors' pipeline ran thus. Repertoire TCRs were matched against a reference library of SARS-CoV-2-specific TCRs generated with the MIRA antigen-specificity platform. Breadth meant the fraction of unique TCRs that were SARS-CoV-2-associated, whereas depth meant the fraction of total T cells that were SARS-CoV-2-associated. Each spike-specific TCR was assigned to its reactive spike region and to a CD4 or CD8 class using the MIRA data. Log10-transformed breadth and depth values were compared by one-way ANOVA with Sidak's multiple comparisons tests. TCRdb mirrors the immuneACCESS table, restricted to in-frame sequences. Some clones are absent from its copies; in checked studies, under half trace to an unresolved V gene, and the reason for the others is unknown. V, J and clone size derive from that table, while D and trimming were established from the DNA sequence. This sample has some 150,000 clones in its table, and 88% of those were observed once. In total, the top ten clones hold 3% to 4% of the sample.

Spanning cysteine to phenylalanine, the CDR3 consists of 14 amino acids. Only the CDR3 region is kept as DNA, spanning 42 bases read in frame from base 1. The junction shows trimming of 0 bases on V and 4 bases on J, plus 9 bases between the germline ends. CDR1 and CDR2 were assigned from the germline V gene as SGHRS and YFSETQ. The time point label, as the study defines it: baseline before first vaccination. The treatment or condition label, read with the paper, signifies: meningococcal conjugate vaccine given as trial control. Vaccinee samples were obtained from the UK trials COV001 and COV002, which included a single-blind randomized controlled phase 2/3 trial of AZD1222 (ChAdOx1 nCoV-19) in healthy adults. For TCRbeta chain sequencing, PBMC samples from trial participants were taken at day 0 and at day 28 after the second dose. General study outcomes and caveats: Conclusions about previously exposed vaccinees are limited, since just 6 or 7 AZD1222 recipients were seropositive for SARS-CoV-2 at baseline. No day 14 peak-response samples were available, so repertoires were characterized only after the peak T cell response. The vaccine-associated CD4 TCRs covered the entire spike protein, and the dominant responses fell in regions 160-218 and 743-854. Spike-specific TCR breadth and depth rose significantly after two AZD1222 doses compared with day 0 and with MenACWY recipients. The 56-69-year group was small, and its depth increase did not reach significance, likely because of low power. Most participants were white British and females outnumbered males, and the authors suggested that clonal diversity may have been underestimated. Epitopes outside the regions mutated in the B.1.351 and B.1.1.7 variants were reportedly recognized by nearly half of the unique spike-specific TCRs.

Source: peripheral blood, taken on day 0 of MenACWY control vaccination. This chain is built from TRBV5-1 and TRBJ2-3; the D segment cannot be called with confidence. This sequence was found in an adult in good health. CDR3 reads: CASSLAQKADTQYF. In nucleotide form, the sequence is TGCGCCAGCAGCTTGGCCCAAAAGGCAGATACGCAGTATTTT.